A single sample is the source of the 6 T cell receptor beta chains below, sequenced in a study of T cells in Graves' hyperthyroidism and ophthalmopathy. TCR beta CDR3 sequences were amplified from RNA transcripts. The TCR CDR3 first-round RT-PCR relied on the HTBI primer set. One entry per CDR3 protein, called by TCRdb with MiXCR from the multiplex PCR reads. The sample has roughly 500,000 distinct CDR3 sequences; approximately 14% are singletons. Sequencing was performed on blood. These receptors came from a woman aged 25 to 39 with Graves' hyperthyroidism that later progressed to Graves' ophthalmopathy.

About this clonotype itself: A much larger clone is a single base away; this may be a read error. The chain employs TRBV7-2 and TRBJ1-6; D unclear. CDR1 is SGHTA and CDR2 is FQGNSA in the germline V gene. CDR3 size: 15 residues. The ends were cut back, 6 bases at V and 13 bases at J, with 22 bases in the middle. Here the CDR3 reads CASSHGPTPNPPLHF. CDR3 in DNA: TGTGCCAGCAGTCACGGGCCGACCCCGAATCCCCCCCTCCACTTT.

This clonotype was seen many times. The chain joins TRBV20-1 to TRBJ1-1; D unresolved. V was shortened by 6 bases and J by 4 bases, with 9 bases between the two germline ends. The CDR3 has 11 residues. Germline V gene data show CDR1 as DFQATT and CDR2 as SNEGSKA (reference sequence). This CDR3 reads CSAYEVTEAFF. CDR3 coding DNA: TGCAGTGCATACGAAGTCACTGAAGCTTTCTTT.

This clonotype has a count of ten or more. The gene calls are TRBV7-2 and TRBJ2-7, with a weak D call TRBD2 (6 bases). This CDR3 comprises 14 residues. V shed 6 bases and J shed 0 bases, with 12 bases lying between them. In germline, CDR1 is SGHTA, CDR2 FQGNSA. This chain's CDR3 is CASREGSSSYEQYF. The CDR3 DNA reads as TGTGCCAGCAGGGAGGGAAGCAGCTCCTACGAGCAGTACTTC.

In this sample, this clonotype turned up a few times. The chain joins TRBV10-3 to TRBJ2-1; a possible D gene is TRBD1 (5 bases). Trimming left V 10 bases short and J 5 bases short, with 12 bases between. The length of the CDR3 is 12 residues. Looked up from germline, CDR1 is ENHRY and CDR2 is SYGVKD. CDR3 DNA: TGTGCCAGCCGGAACAGGAACAATGAGCAGTTCTTC. This encodes CASRNRNNEQFF.

This clonotype has ten or more counts. The CDR3 DNA reads as TGTGCCAGCAGCTCAACCACAGGGGATCAAGAGACCCAGTACTTC. This codes for CASSSTTGDQETQYF. The chain employs TRBV7-8 and TRBJ2-5, with 7 bases lining up with TRBD1. Germline V gene lookup returns CDR1 SGHVS and CDR2 FQNEAQ. The CDR3 loop spans 15 amino acids. V trimming: 4 bases; J trimming: 2 bases; junction bases outside the gene matches: 7.

The rearrangement uses TRBV20-1 and TRBJ1-4; 9 bases map to TRBD1. Germline V lookup: CDR1 DFQATT, CDR2 SNEGSKA (reference sequence). The CDR3 runs 12 residues. The V and J ends lost 7 bases and 8 bases, in that order; junction bases with no gene match: 5. CDR3 loop: CSVRGTGEKLFF. The CDR3 coding sequence is TGCAGTGTCCGGGGGACAGGGGAAAAACTGTTTTTT.